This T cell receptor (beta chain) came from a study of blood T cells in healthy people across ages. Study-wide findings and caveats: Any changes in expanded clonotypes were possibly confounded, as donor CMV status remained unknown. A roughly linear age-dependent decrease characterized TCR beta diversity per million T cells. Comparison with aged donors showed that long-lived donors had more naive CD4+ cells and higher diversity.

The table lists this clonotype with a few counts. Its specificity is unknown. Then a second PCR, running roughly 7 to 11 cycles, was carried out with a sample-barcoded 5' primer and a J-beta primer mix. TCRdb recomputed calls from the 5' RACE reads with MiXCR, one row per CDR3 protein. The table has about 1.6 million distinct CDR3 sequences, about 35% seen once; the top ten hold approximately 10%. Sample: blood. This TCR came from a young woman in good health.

CDR3 bases: TGTGCCAGCAGCGTAGATAATTTTGGGGGAGCCGAGCAGTACTTC. It yields the protein CASSVDNFGGAEQYF. J is TRBJ2-7 and V is TRBV9, with D possibly called TRBD1 or TRBD2 (5 bases each). The CDR3 runs to 15 residues. From germline, CDR1 is SGDLS and CDR2 YYNGEE. V was trimmed by 0 bases and J by 6 bases, leaving 16 bases between them.